This T cell receptor (beta chain) comes out of a study of blood T cell repertoires in COVID-19. The wider study: Collection of acute and convalescent COVID-19 samples took place in the United States, Italy and Spain. Sources were T cells, B-cell-depleted T cells, or PBMCs; the material itself was cDNA or gDNA.

CDR3 length: 14 amino acids. V lost 5 bases and J lost 5, with 15 bases in between. Germline loops: CDR1 SGHTA, CDR2 FQGNSA. In the authors' methods: Quantification of nucleated cells was approximated via reference gene primer amplification. Generated by immunoSEQ multiplex PCR, the TCRdb table keeps only in-frame clones and is missing some. V and J calls and clone size are those listed in that table; D and trimming were worked out from the DNA. Of just under 150,000 clones in the sample, around nine tenths were seen once. V and J are TRBV7-2 and TRBJ2-5; the D gene is possibly TRBD2 (6 bases). Source material: peripheral blood. This clonotype originated in a woman aged 45 to 65 with active or convalescent COVID-19. CDR3 nucleotide sequence: TGTGCCAGCAGCCCCCCGGGGAGGTGGGAGACCCAGTACTTC. The encoded protein is CASSPPGRWETQYF.